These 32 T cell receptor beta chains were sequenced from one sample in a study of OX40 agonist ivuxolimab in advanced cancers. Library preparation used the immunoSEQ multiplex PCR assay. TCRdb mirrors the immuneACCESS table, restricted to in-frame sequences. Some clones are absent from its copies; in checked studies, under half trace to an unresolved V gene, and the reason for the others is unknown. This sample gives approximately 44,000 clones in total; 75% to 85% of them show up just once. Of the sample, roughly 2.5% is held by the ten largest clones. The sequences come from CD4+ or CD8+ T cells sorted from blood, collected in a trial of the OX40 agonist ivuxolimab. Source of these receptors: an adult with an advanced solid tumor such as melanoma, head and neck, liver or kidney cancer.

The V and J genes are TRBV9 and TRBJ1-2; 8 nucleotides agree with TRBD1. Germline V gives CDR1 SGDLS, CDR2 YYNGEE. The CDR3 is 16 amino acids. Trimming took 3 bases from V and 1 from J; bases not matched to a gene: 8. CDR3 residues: CASSATDRGFNYGYTF. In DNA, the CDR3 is TGTGCCAGCAGCGCCACTGACAGGGGTTTTAACTATGGCTACACCTTC.

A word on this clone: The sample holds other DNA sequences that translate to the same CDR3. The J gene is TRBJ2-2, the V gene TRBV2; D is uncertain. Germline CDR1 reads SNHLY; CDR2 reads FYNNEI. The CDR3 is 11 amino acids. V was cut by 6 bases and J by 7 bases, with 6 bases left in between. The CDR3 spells CASRKGGELFF. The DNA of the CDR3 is TGTGCCAGCAGGAAAGGCGGGGAGCTGTTTTTT.

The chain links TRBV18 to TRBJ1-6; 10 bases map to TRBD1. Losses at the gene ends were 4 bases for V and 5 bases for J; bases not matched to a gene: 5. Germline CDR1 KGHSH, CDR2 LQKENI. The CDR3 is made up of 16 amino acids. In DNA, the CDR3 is TGTGCCAGCTCACAATGGGACAGGGGCAATAATTCACCCCTCCACTTT. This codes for CASSQWDRGNNSPLHF.

The CDR3 loop reads CASSSGRSTDTQYF. In DNA, the CDR3 is TGTGCCAGCAGCTCCGGACGGAGCACAGATACGCAGTATTTT. V and J are TRBV7-7 and TRBJ2-3, with no clear D. Trimming left V 4 bases short and J 0 bases short, with 8 bases between. Germline assignment: CDR1 SSHAT and CDR2 FNYEAQ (reference sequence). This CDR3 spans 14 amino acids.

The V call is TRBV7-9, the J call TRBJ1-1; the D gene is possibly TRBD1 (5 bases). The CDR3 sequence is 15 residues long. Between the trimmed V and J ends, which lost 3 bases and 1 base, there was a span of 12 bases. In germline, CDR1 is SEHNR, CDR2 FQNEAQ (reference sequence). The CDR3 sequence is CASSFGEGRNTEAFF. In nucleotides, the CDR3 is TGTGCCAGCAGCTTTGGTGAGGGGAGGAACACTGAAGCTTTCTTT.

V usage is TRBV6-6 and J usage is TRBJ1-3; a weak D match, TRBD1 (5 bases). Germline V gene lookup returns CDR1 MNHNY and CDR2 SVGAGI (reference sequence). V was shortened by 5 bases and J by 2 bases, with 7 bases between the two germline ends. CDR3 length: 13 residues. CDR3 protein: CASSDSAGNTIYF. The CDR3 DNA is TGTGCCAGCAGTGACAGCGCTGGAAACACCATATATTTT.

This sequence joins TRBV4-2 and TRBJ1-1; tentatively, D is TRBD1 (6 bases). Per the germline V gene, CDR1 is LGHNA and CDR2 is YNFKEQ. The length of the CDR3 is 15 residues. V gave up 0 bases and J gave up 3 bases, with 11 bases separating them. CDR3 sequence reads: CASSQDLGGDTEAFF. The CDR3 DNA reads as TGTGCCAGCAGCCAAGATCTAGGGGGGGACACTGAAGCTTTCTTT.

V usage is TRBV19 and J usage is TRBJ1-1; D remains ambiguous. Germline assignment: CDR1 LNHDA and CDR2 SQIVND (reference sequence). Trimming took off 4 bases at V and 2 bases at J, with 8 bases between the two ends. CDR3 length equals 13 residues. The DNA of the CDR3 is TGTGCCAGTAGTACGGTGTTAAACACTGAAGCTTTCTTT. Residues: CASSTVLNTEAFF.

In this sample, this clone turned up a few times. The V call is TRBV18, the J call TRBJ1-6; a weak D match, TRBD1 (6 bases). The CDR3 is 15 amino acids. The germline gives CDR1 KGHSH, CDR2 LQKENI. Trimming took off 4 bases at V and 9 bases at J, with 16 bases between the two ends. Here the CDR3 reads CASSLNRDKTSPLHF. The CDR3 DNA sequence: TGTGCCAGCTCACTAAACCGGGACAAGACTTCACCCCTCCACTTT.

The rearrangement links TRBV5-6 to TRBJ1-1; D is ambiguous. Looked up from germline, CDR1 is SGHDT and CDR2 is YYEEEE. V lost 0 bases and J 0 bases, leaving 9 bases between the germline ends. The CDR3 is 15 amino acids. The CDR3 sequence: CASSLVVSLNTEAFF. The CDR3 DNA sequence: TGTGCCAGCAGCTTGGTGGTGAGTTTGAACACTGAAGCTTTCTTT.

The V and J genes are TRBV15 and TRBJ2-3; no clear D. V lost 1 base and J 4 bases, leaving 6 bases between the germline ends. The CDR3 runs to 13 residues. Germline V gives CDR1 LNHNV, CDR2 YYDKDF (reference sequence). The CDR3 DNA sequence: TGTGCCACCAGCAGAGTTCGGCCAGATACGCAGTATTTT. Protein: CATSRVRPDTQYF.

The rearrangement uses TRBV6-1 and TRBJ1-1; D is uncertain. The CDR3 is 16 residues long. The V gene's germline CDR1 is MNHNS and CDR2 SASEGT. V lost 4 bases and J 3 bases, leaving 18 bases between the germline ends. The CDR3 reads CASSGGLLAFDTEAFF. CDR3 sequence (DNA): TGTGCCAGCAGTGGCGGACTCTTAGCGTTTGACACTGAAGCTTTCTTT.

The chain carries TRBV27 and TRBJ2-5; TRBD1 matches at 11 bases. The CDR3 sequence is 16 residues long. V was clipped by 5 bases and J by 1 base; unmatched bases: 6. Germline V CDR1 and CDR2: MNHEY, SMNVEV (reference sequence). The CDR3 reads CASSTAGTGGQETQYF. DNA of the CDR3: TGTGCCAGCAGTACCGCCGGGACAGGGGGCCAAGAGACCCAGTACTTC.

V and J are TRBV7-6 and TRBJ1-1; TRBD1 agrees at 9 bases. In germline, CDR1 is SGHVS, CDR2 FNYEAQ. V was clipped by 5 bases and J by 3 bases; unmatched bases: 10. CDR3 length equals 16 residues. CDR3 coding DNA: TGTGCCAGCAGCCCCAGACAGGGGGAGAAGTACACTGAAGCTTTCTTT. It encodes CASSPRQGEKYTEAFF.

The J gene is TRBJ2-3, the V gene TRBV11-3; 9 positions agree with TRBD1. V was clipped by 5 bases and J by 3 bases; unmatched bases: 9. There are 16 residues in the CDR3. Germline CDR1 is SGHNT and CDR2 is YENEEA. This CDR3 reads CASSTGTGKGTDTQYF. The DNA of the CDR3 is TGTGCCAGCAGCACCGGGACAGGGAAGGGGACAGATACGCAGTATTTT.

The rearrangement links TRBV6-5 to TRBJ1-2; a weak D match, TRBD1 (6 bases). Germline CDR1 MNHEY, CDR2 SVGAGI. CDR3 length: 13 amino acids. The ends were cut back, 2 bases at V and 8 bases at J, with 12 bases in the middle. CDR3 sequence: CASSYAGAVGYTF. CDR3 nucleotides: TGTGCCAGCAGTTACGCAGGGGCGGTAGGCTACACCTTC.

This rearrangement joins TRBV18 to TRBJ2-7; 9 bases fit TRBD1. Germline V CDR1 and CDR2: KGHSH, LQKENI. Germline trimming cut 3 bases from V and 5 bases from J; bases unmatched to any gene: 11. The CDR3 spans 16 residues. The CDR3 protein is CASSPRDGTGLDEQYF. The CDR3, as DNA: TGTGCCAGCTCACCGAGGGATGGGACAGGGCTCGACGAGCAGTACTTC.

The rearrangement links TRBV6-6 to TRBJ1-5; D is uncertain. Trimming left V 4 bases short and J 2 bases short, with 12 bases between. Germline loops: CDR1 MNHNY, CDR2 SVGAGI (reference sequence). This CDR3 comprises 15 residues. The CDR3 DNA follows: TGTGCCAGCAGTTGGAGGCCCGGTGGCAATCAGCCCCAGCATTTT. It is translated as CASSWRPGGNQPQHF.

CDR3 in amino acids: CASSQAQGPYEQYF. The CDR3 DNA is TGCGCCAGCAGCCAGGCGCAGGGTCCCTACGAGCAGTACTTC. V is TRBV5-1 and J is TRBJ2-7, with D possibly matching TRBD1 (5 bases). The CDR3 consists of 14 residues. V lost 4 bases, J lost 2 bases, and 13 bases lay in between. Germline V CDR1 and CDR2: SGHRS, YFSETQ. Supplemented by reference TRBV5-1 and TRBJ2-7, the full variable domain reads KAGVTQTPRYLIKTRGQQVTLSCSPISGHRSVSWYQQTPGQGLQFLFEYFSETQRNKGNFPGRFSGRQFSNSRSEMNVSTLELGDSALYLCASSQAQGPYEQYFGPGTRLTVT.

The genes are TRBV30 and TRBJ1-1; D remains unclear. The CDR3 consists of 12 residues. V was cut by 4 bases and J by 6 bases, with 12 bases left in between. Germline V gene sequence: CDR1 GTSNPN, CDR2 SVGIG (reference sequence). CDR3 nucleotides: TGTGCCTGGATTACGGACGGGGCTGAAGCTTTCTTT. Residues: CAWITDGAEAFF.

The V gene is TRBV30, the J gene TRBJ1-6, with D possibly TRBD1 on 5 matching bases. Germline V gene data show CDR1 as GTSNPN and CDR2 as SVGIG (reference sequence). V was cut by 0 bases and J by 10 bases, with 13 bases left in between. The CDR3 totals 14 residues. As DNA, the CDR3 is TGTGCCTGGAGTGTGGAGACAGAAGCATCACCCCTCCACTTT. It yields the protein CAWSVETEASPLHF. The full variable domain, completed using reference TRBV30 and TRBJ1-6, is SQTIHQWPATLVQPVGSPLSLECTVEGTSNPNLYWYRQAAGRGLQLLFYSVGIGQISSEVPQNLSASRPQDRQFILSSKKLLLSDSGFYLCAWSVETEASPLHFGNGTRLTVT.

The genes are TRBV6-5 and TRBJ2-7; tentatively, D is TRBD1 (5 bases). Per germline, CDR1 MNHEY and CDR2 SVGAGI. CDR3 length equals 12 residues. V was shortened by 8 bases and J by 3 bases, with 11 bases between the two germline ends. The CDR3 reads CASGAQGYEQYF. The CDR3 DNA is TGTGCCAGCGGGGCCCAGGGCTACGAGCAGTACTTC.

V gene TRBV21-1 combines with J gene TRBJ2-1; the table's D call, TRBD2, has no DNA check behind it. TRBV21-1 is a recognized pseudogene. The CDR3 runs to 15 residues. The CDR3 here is CASSNLLGVHREQFF. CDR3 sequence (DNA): TGTGCCAGCAGCAACCTCCTGGGAGTTCATCGGGAGCAGTTCTTC.

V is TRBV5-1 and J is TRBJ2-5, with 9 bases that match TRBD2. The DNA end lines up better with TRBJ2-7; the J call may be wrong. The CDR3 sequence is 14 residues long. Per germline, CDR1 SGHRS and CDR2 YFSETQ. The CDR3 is CASSVGLALYEQYF. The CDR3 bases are TGCGCCAGCAGCGTGGGACTAGCCCTCTACGAGCAGTACTTC.

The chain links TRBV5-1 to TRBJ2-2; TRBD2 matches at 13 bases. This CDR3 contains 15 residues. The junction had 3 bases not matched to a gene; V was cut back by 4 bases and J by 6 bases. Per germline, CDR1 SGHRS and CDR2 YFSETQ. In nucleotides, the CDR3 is TGCGCCAGCAGCCTGGGACTAGCGGGGCCCGGGGAGCTGTTTTTT. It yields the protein CASSLGLAGPGELFF.

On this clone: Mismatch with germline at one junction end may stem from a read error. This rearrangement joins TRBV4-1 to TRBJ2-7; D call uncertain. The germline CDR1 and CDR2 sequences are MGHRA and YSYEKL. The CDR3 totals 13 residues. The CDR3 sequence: CASSPTPNYEQYF. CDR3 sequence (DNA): TGTGCCAGCAGCCCCACCCCCAACTACGAGCAGTACTTC.

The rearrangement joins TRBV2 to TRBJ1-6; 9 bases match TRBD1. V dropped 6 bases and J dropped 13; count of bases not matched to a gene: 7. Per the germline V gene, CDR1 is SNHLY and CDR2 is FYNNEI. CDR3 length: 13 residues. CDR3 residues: CASRQTGGSPLHF. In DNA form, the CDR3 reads TGTGCCAGCAGACAAACAGGGGGCTCCCCCCTCCACTTT.

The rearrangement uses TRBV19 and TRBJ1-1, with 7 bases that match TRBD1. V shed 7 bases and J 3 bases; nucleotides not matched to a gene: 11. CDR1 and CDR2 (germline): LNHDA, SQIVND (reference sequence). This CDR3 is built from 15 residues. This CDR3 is CASTTLRGQYTEAFF. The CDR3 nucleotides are TGTGCCAGTACCACCCTCAGGGGACAGTACACTGAAGCTTTCTTT.

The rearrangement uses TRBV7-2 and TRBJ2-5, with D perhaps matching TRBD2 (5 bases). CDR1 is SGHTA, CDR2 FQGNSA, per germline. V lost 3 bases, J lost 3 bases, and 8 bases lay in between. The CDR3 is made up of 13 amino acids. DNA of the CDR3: TGTGCCAGCAGCTTGGACGGGGAAGAGACCCAGTACTTC. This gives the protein CASSLDGEETQYF. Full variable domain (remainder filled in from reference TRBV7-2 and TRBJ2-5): GAGVSQSPSNKVTEKGKDVELRCDPISGHTALYWYRQSLGQGLEFLIYFQGNSAPDKSGLPSDRFSAERTGGSVSTLTIQRTQQEDSAVYLCASSLDGEETQYFGPGTRLLVL.

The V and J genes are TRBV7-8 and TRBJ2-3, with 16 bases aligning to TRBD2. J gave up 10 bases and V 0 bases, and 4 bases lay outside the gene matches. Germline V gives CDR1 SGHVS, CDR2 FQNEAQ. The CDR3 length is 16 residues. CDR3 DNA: TGTGCCAGCAGCTTAGCGGGACTAGCGGGGGGGGGTCCGCAGTATTTT. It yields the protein CASSLAGLAGGGPQYF.

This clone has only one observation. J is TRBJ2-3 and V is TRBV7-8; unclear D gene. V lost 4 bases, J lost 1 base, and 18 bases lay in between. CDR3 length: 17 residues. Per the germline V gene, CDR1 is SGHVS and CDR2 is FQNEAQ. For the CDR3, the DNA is TGTGCCAGCAGCTCGAGCAGTTTAGGTGCTGGCACAGATACGCAGTATTTT. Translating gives CASSSSSLGAGTDTQYF.

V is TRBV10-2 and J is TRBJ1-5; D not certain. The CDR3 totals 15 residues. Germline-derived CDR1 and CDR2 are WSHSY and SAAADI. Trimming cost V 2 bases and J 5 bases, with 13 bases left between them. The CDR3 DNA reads TGCGCCAGCAGTGAGGGCCCCCGGGCGGATCAGCCCCAGCATTTT. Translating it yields CASSEGPRADQPQHF.